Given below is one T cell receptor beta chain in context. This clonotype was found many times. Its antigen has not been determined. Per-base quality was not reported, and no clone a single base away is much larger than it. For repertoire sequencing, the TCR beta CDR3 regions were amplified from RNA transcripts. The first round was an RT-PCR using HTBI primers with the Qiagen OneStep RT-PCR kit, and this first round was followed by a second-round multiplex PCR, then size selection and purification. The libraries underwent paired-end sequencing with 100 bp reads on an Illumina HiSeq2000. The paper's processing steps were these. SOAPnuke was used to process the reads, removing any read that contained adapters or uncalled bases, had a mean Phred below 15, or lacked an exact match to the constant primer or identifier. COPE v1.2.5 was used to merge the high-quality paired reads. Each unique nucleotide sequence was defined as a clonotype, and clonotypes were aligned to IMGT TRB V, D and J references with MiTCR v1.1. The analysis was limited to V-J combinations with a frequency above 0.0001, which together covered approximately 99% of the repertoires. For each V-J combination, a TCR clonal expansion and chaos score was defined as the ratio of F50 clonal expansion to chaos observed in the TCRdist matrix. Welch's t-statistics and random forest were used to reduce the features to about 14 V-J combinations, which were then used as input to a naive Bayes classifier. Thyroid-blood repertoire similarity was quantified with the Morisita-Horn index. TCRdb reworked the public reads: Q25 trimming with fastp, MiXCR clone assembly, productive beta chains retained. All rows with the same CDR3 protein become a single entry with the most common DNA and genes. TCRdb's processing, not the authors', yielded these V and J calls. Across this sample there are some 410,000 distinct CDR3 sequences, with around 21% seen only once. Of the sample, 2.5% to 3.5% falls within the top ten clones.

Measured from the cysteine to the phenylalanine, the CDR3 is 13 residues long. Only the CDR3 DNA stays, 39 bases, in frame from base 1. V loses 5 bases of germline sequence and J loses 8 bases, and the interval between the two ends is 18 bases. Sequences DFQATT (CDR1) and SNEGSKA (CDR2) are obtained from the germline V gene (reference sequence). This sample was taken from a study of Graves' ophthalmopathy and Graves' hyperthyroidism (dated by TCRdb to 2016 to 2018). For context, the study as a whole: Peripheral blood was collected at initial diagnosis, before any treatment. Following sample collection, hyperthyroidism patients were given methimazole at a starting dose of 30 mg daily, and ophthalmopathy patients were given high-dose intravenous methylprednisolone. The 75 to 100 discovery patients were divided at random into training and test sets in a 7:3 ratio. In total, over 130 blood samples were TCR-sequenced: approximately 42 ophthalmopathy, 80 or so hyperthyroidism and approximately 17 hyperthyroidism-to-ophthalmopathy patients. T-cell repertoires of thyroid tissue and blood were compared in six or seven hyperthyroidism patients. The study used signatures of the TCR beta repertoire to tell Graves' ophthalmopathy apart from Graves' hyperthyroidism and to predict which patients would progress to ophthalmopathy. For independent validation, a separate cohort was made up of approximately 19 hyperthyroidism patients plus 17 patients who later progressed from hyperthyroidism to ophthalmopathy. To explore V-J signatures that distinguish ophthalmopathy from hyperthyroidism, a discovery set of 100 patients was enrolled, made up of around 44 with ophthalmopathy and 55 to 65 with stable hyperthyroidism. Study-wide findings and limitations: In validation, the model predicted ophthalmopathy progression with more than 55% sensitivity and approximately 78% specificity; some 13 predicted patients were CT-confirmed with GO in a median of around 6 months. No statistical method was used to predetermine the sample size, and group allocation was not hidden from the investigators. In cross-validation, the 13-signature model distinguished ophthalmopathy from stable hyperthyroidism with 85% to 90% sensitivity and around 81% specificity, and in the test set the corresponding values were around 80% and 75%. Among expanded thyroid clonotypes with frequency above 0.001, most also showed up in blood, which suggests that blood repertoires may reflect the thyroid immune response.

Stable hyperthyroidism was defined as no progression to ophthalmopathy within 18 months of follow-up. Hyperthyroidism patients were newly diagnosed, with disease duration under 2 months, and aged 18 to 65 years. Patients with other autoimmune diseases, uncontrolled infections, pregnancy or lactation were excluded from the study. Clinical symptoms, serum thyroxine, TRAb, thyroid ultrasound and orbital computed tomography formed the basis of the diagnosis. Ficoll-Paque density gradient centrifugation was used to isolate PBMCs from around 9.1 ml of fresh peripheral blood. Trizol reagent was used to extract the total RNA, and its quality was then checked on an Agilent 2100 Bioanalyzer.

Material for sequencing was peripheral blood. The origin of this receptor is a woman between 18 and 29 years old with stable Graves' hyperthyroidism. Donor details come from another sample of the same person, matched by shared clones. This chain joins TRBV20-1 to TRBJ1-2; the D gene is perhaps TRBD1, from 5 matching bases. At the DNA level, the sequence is TGCAGTGCTGAAGGACATCAGGAACAAGGCTACACCTTC. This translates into CSAEGHQEQGYTF.